There are a few counts of the clone carrying this T cell receptor (beta chain). The antigen is undetermined. The data were obtained in a study of T cells in Graves' hyperthyroidism and ophthalmopathy. Amplified TCR beta CDR3 regions came from RNA transcripts. An initial round of RT-PCR targeting the TCR CDR3 relied on the HTBI primer set. From the multiplex PCR reads, TCRdb called clonotypes with MiXCR, one entry per CDR3 protein. The sample has hundreds of thousands of distinct CDR3 sequences; approximately 15% are singletons. Findings and caveats of the study: Most expanded thyroid clonotypes above 0.001 recurred in blood.

The sample consisted of blood. The origin of this receptor is a man younger than 35 with Graves' ophthalmopathy.

The CDR3 loop is CASSLDGKDTDTQYF. The DNA of the CDR3 is TGTGCCAGCAGCCTCGACGGAAAGGACACAGATACGCAGTATTTT. V is TRBV5-4 and J is TRBJ2-3; D gene ambiguous. Germline loops: CDR1 SGHNT, CDR2 YYREEE (reference sequence). V gave up 4 bases and J gave up 2 bases, with 14 bases separating them. The CDR3 has 15 amino acids.